This T cell receptor (beta chain) was captured by sequencing in a study of cytomegalovirus exposure and HLA in healthy donors. With respect to this clone: Its antigen is currently unknown.

CDR3 length: 11 residues. CDR1 is SEHNR and CDR2 is FQNEAQ in the germline V gene (reference sequence). Study-level results: It was shown in a later analysis that HLA-associated TCR beta chains were more clonally expanded than other, equally common chains.

This PCR relied on a set of 60 Vbeta primers and 13 Jbeta primers. The assay was immunoSEQ multiplex PCR, and TCRdb's table has in-frame clones only and misses some. The data show 87,000 or so clones, 60% to 75% seen once. V is TRBV7-9 and J is TRBJ1-2; D is unresolved. The sample consisted of PBMCs. The sequence derives from a man aged 55-75 years in good health and CMV-seronegative. The CDR3 DNA reads as TGTGCAGGCGGCGCTTTCTATGGCTACACCTTC. It is translated as CAGGAFYGYTF.